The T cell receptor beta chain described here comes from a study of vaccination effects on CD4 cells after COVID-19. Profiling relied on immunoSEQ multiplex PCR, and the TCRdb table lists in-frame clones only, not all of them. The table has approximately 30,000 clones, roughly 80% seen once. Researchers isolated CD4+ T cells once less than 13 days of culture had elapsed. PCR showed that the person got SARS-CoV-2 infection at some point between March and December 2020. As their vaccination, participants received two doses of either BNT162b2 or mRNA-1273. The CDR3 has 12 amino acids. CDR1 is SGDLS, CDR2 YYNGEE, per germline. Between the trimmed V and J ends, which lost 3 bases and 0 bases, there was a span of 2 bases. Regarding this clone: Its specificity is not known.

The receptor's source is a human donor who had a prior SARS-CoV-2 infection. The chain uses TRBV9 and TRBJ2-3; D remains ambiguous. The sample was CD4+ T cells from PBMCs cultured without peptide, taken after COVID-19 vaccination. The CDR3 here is CASSGSTDTQYF. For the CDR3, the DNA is TGTGCCAGCAGCGGAAGCACAGATACGCAGTATTTT.